What follows are 9 T cell receptor beta chains derived from one specimen sequenced in a study of cytomegalovirus exposure and HLA in healthy donors. With 60 Vbeta and 13 Jbeta primers, the PCR was carried out. Generated by immunoSEQ multiplex PCR, the TCRdb table keeps only in-frame clones and is missing some. The sample yields roughly 120,000 clones, over 75% seen once. The source material was PBMCs. The receptor set was obtained from a man between 18 and 29 years old in good health and CMV-seropositive.

This clone was detected once. The chain carries TRBV7-9 and TRBJ1-1; TRBD1 might be the D (6 bases). Germline CDR1 reads SEHNR; CDR2 reads FQNEAQ (reference sequence). This CDR3 spans 14 amino acids. Trimming cost V 1 base and J 4 bases, with 10 bases left between them. This CDR3 reads CASSLGRGGTEAFF. The CDR3 DNA reads TGTGCCAGCAGCTTAGGAAGGGGGGGCACTGAAGCTTTCTTT.

The genes are TRBV9 and TRBJ2-2, with TRBD2 matching over 9 bases. The CDR3 loop spans 15 amino acids. Germline V lookup: CDR1 SGDLS, CDR2 YYNGEE. Unmatched junction bases numbered 5, after V lost 1 base and J lost 7 bases. In DNA form, the CDR3 reads TGTGCCAGCAGCGTACGCGGGGGGGCCTACGGGGAGCTGTTTTTT. Protein product: CASSVRGGAYGELFF. The whole variable domain, remainder taken from reference TRBV9 and TRBJ2-2, is DSGVTQTPKHLITATGQRVTLRCSPRSGDLSVYWYQQSLDQGLQFLIQYYNGEERAKGNILERFSAQQFPDLHSELNLSSLELGDSALYFCASSVRGGAYGELFFGEGSRLTVL.

The chain joins TRBV4-1 to TRBJ1-1, with 11 bases lining up with TRBD1. The ends lost 4 bases at V and 0 bases at J; junction bases unmatched: 7. CDR1 is MGHRA, CDR2 YSYEKL, per germline. The CDR3 loop spans 17 amino acids. DNA for the CDR3: TGCGCCAGCAGCCTTGGACAGGGGGCGGTTATGAACACTGAAGCTTTCTTT. Encoded protein: CASSLGQGAVMNTEAFF.

The chain combines TRBV5-8 with TRBJ1-4; D is unclear. Deletions cut 4 bases from V and 6 bases from J, with 16 bases between. Germline V lookup: CDR1 SGHTS, CDR2 YDEGEE. The CDR3 loop spans 15 amino acids. The CDR3 spells CASSLPGSRDEKLFF. The CDR3 DNA is TGTGCCAGCAGCCTACCGGGTTCGAGGGATGAAAAACTGTTTTTT.

The chain is built from TRBV29-1 and TRBJ1-4; 12 nucleotides line up with TRBD1. This CDR3 region has 16 residues. Germline CDR1 SQVTM, CDR2 ANQGSEA. The junction had 8 bases not matched to a gene; V was cut back by 7 bases and J by 2 bases. The CDR3 spells CSGRDRGLGTNEKLFF. The CDR3 DNA is TGCAGCGGCCGGGACAGGGGGCTTGGCACTAATGAAAAACTGTTTTTT.

The table lists this clone with a count of one. V gene TRBV6-5 combines with J gene TRBJ2-7, with 9 bases fitting TRBD2. The ends lost 5 bases at V and 0 bases at J; junction bases unmatched: 5. This CDR3 comprises 15 residues. Per the germline V gene, CDR1 is MNHEY and CDR2 is SVGAGI. The CDR3 nucleotides read TGTGCCAGCAGTCCAAGCGGGGGGAGCTCCTACGAGCAGTACTTC. Protein sequence: CASSPSGGSSYEQYF.

The rearrangement joins TRBV4-2 to TRBJ1-2; D not resolved. The V gene's germline CDR1 is LGHNA and CDR2 YNFKEQ. CDR3 size: 13 residues. The V gene lost 0 bases and the J gene lost 6 bases, with 8 bases spanning the gap. CDR3 sequence (DNA): TGTGCCAGCAGCCAAGAAATCGGTCATGGCTACACCTTC. It specifies CASSQEIGHGYTF.

The chain joins TRBV5-1 to TRBJ2-1; 8 bases line up with TRBD2. The J segment lost 7 bases and the V segment lost 1 base, leaving 7 bases of the junction unmatched. The CDR3 covers 15 residues. Germline V gene lookup returns CDR1 SGHRS and CDR2 YFSETQ. CDR3 protein: CASSLLAGGINEQFF. The CDR3 nucleotides are TGCGCCAGCAGCTTGCTGGCGGGAGGTATTAATGAGCAGTTCTTC.

This chain's CDR3 is CASSPTGGAPYEQYF. DNA of the CDR3: TGTGCCAGCAGTCCTACGGGAGGAGCACCCTACGAGCAGTACTTC. J is TRBJ2-7 and V is TRBV6-5; the match to TRBD2 covers 7 bases. Per the germline V gene, CDR1 is MNHEY and CDR2 is SVGAGI. The junction had 9 bases not matched to a gene; V was cut back by 5 bases and J by 2 bases. The CDR3 runs 15 residues.